These T cell receptor beta chains were read from a single sample in a study of cytomegalovirus exposure and HLA in healthy donors. Data came from immunoSEQ multiplex PCR; TCRdb stores just in-frame clones and leaves some out. The sample has around 90,000 clones, approximately 88% seen once. The sequenced sample was PBMCs. Source of these receptors: a woman aged 18-29 years in good health and CMV-seropositive. The CDR3 runs from the conserved cysteine through the conserved F or W. Each record gives: J gene, V gene, clone size, D gene, CDR3 protein, CDR3 DNA. The D gene is left open where the match is weak. Size values are once, few and many counts, or a class for expanded clones, and some rows have none.

TRBJ2-2 TRBV27 . . CASSSLPGTGELFF TGTGCCAGCAGTTCACTACCAGGGACCGGGGAGCTGTTTTTT
TRBJ2-2 TRBV25-1 . . CASSRGDTGELFF TGTGCCAGCAGTAGGGGTGATACCGGGGAGCTGTTTTTT
TRBJ2-3 TRBV7-8 . TRBD2 CASIGLAGGGTDTQYF TGTGCCAGCATCGGACTAGCGGGGGGCGGTACAGATACGCAGTATTTT
TRBJ1-1 TRBV9 . TRBD1 CASSVGTGGFHNTEAFF TGTGCCAGCAGCGTAGGGACAGGGGGCTTTCATAACACTGAAGCTTTCTTT
TRBJ2-3 TRBV20-1 . . CSARDPDTQYF TGCAGTGCTAGAGATCCGGATACGCAGTATTTT
TRBJ2-1 TRBV11-3 . TRBD2 CASSGGGYLSYNEQFF TGTGCCAGCAGCGGGGGAGGGTACCTCAGTTACAATGAGCAGTTCTTC
TRBJ1-1 TRBV6-1 . . CASRLNRVQGEAFF TGTGCCAGCAGGCTGAACAGGGTTCAGGGTGAAGCTTTCTTT
TRBJ1-1 TRBV5-4 . TRBD1 CASSSGDRGYTEAFF TGTGCCAGCAGCTCAGGGGACAGGGGGTACACTGAAGCTTTCTTT
TRBJ1-4 TRBV19 . TRBD1 CASSIAAWRGLSEKLFF TGTGCCAGTAGTATAGCCGCCTGGAGGGGGCTAAGTGAAAAACTGTTTTTT
TRBJ1-3 TRBV7-8 . TRBD1 CASSKYRTGSGNTIYF TGTGCCAGCAGCAAGTACAGGACAGGCTCTGGAAACACCATATATTTT
TRBJ1-4 TRBV5-1 . . CASSLAGAGATNEKLFF TGCGCCAGCAGCTTGGCAGGGGCCGGTGCAACTAATGAAAAACTGTTTTTT
TRBJ2-1 TRBV5-1 . . CASSFDPQGGEQFF TGCGCCAGCAGCTTCGACCCCCAGGGTGGTGAGCAGTTCTTC
TRBJ2-5 TRBV28 . . CASSSAGGLQETQYF TGTGCCAGCAGTTCGGCCGGGGGGCTCCAAGAGACCCAGTACTTC
TRBJ2-6 TRBV19 . TRBD1 CASGTGFSGANVLTF TGTGCCTCCGGGACAGGGTTTTCTGGGGCCAACGTCCTGACTTTC
TRBJ1-1 TRBV5-6 . . CASSLVDTEAFF TGTGCCAGCAGCTTGGTCGACACTGAAGCTTTCTTT
TRBJ2-7 TRBV28 . TRBD1 CASSRQGGSYEQYF TGTGCCAGCAGTCGACAGGGGGGCTCCTACGAGCAGTACTTC
TRBJ2-7 TRBV7-9 . . CASSLLSSYSYEQYF TGTGCCAGCAGCTTATTATCGTCCTATTCCTACGAGCAGTACTTC
TRBJ1-1 TRBV4-3 . TRBD1 CASSQDRTGGTEAFF TGCGCCAGCAGCCAAGATCGGACAGGGGGCACTGAAGCTTTCTTT
TRBJ2-4 TRBV7-9 . TRBD1 CASTNRGDIQYF TGTGCCAGCACCAACAGGGGAGACATTCAGTACTTC
TRBJ2-7 TRBV14 . TRBD1 CASSQGTGYFYEQYF TGTGCCAGCAGTCAAGGGACAGGCTACTTCTACGAGCAGTACTTC
TRBJ1-5 TRBV7-6 few . CASSLRGNQPQHF TGTGCCAGCAGCTTAAGAGGAAATCAGCCCCAGCATTTT
TRBJ1-4 TRBV18 . . CASSPSAVSDEKLFF TGTGCCAGCTCACCATCGGCAGTAAGCGATGAAAAACTGTTTTTT
TRBJ2-7 TRBV6-6 . . CASSPTYEQYF TGTGCCAGCAGCCCTACCTACGAGCAGTACTTC
TRBJ2-3 TRBV29-1 . TRBD1 CSVEGQGQADTQYF TGCAGCGTCGAGGGACAGGGCCAGGCAGATACGCAGTATTTT
TRBJ2-7 TRBV6-1 . TRBD2 CASSDHLWTSGGTGQYF TGTGCCAGCAGTGACCATTTGTGGACCAGCGGGGGGACTGGGCAGTACTTC
TRBJ1-2 TRBV5-6 . . CASSSPGFGGYTF TGTGCCAGCAGCTCTCCAGGGTTTGGTGGCTACACCTTC
TRBJ1-5 TRBV6-1 . TRBD1 CASSLIQGGVGPQHF TGTGCCAGCAGTTTAATACAGGGGGGCGTGGGGCCCCAGCATTTT
TRBJ2-3 TRBV10-1 few TRBD1 CASSPGQGKGTDTQYF TGCGCCAGCAGTCCGGGACAGGGTAAAGGCACAGATACGCAGTATTTT
TRBJ2-1 TRBV11-3 . TRBD1 CASSWGTDNEQFF TGTGCCAGCAGCTGGGGGACAGACAATGAGCAGTTCTTC
TRBJ2-7 TRBV4-1 . TRBD1 CASSLRTGSYEQYF TGCGCCAGCAGCCTGCGGACAGGGAGCTACGAGCAGTACTTC
TRBJ2-1 TRBV18 . . CASSPQTTGLLFLGTNEQFF TGTGCCAGCTCACCACAGACAACAGGGTTACTATTTCTCGGGACCAATGAGCAGTTCTTC
TRBJ2-7 TRBV2 . TRBD2 CASSVTHGLAGAAFNPYEQYF TGTGCCAGCAGTGTTACACACGGACTAGCGGGGGCCGCGTTCAACCCCTACGAGCAGTACTTC